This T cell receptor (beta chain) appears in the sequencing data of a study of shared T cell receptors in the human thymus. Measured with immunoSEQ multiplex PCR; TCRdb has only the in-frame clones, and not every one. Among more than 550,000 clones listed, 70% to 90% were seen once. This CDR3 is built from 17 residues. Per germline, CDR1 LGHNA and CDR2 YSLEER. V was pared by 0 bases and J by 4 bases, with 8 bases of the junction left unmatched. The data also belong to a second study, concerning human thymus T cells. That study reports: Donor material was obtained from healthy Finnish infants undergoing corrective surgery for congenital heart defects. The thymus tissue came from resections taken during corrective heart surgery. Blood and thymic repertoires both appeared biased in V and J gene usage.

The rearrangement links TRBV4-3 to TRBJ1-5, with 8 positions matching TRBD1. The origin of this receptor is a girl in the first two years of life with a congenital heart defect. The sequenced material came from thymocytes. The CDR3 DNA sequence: TGCGCCAGCAGCCAAGATAGTTGGACAGGGTTAAATCAGCCCCAGCATTTT. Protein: CASSQDSWTGLNQPQHF.